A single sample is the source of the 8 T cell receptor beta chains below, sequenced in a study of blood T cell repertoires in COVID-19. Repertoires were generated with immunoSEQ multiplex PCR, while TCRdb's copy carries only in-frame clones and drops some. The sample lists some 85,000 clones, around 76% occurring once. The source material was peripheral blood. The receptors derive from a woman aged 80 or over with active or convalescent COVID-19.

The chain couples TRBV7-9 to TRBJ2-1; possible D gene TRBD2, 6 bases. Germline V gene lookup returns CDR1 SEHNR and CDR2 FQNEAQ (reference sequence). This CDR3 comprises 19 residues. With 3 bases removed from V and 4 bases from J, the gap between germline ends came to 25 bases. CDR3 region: CASSFELLHGEVGYNEQFF. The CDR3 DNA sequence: TGTGCCAGCAGCTTTGAACTTCTTCACGGGGAGGTTGGATACAATGAGCAGTTCTTC.

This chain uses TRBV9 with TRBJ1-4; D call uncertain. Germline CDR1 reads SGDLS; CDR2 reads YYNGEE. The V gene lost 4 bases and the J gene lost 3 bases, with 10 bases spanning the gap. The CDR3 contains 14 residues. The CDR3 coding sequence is TGTGCCAGCAGCCCTCGCGAACCTAATGAAAAACTGTTTTTT. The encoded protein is CASSPREPNEKLFF.

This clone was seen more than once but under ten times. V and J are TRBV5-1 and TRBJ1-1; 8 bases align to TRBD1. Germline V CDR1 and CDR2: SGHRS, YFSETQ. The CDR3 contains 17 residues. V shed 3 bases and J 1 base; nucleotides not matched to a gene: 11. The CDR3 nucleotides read TGCGCCAGCAGCTGGGGTTTGCGGACAGGGAAGAACACTGAAGCTTTCTTT. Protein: CASSWGLRTGKNTEAFF.

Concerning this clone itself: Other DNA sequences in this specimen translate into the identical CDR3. DNA for the CDR3: TGTGCCAGTAGTACCGGCCAGGGGGGAGAGACCCAGTACTTC. Its protein is CASSTGQGGETQYF. The chain combines TRBV19 with TRBJ2-5; D may be TRBD1 (7 bases). This CDR3 region has 14 residues. CDR1 is LNHDA and CDR2 is SQIVND in the germline V gene (reference sequence). Between the trimmed V and J ends, which lost 4 bases and 4 bases, there was a span of 13 bases.

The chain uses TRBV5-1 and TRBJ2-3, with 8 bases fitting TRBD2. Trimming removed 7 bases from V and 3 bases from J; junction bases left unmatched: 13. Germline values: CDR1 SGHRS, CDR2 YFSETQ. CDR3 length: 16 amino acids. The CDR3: CASRRGSGDYTDTQYF. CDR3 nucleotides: TGCGCCAGCCGCAGGGGTAGCGGGGACTATACAGATACGCAGTATTTT.

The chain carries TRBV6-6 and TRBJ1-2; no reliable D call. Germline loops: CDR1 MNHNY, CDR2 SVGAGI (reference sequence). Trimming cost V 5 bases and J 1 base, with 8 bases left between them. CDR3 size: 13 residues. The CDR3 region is CASSLNSNYGYTF. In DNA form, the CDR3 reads TGTGCCAGCAGTCTGAATAGTAACTATGGCTACACCTTC.

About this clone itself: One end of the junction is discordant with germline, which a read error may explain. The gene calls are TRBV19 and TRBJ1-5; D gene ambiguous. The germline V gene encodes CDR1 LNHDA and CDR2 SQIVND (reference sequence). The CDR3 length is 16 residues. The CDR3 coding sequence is TGTGCCAGTAGTATAATTGGACTTCTAGAGAATCCGCCCCAGCATTTT. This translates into CASSIIGLLENPPQHF.

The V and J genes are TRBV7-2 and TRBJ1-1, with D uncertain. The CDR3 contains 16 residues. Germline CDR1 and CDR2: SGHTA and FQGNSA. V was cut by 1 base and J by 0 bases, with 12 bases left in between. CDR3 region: CASSLVVDGLNTEAFF. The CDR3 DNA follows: TGTGCCAGCAGCTTAGTAGTAGATGGGCTGAACACTGAAGCTTTCTTT.